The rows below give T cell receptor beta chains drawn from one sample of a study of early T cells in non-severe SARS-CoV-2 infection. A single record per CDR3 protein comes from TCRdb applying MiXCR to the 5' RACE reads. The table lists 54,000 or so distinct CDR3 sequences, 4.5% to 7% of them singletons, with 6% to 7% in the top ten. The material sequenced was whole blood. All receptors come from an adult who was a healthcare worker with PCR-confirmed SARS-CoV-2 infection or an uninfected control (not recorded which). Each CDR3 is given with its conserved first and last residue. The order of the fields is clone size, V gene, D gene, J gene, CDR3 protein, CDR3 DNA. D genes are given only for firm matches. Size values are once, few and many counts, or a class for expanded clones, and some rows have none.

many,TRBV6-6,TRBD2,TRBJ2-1,CASSPLGLAGNEQFF,TGTGCCAGCAGTCCTCTGGGACTAGCGGGAAATGAGCAGTTCTTC
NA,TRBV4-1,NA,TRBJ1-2,CASSPRSRDSSYGYTF,TGCGCCAGCAGCCCTAGAAGTCGTGACAGCTCTTATGGCTACACCTTC
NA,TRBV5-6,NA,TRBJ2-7,CASSLADVSSYEQYF,TGTGCCAGCAGCTTGGCGGACGTAAGCTCCTACGAGCAGTACTTC
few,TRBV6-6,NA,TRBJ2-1,CASSYPQSSYNEQFF,TGTGCCAGCAGTTACCCACAGAGCTCCTACAATGAGCAGTTCTTC
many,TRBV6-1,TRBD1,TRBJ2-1,CASRHRGPGEQFF,TGTGCCAGCAGGCACAGGGGGCCCGGTGAGCAGTTCTTC
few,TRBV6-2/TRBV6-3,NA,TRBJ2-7,CASSSRHPHGDEQYF,TGTGCCAGCAGTTCCCGACATCCGCACGGCGACGAGCAGTACTTC
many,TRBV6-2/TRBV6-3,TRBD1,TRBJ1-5,CASSDGQGRNQPQHF,TGTGCCAGCAGTGACGGACAGGGACGGAATCAGCCCCAGCATTTT
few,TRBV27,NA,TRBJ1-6,CASSDPQVYNSPLHF,TGTGCCAGCAGTGACCCGCAGGTGTACAATTCACCCCTCCACTTT
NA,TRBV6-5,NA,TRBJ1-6,CASSYRGGSSYNSPLHF,TGTGCCAGCAGTTACCGAGGAGGGAGCTCCTATAATTCACCCCTCCACTTT
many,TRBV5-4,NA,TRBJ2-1,CASSLAGTYYNEQFF,TGTGCCAGCAGCTTAGCCGGGACCTATTACAATGAGCAGTTCTTC
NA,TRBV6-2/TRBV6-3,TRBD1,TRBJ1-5,CASSRDRGRNQPQHF,TGTGCCAGCAGCCGGGACAGGGGGCGAAATCAGCCCCAGCATTTT
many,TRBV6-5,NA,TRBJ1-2,CASRYRREPSHGYTF,TGTGCCAGCAGATACAGGCGGGAGCCCTCTCATGGCTACACCTTC
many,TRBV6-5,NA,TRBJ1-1,CASRSGAAGTEAFF,TGTGCCAGCAGATCGGGGGCCGCGGGGACTGAAGCTTTCTTT
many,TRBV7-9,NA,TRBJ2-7,CASSSGRESLYEQYF,TGTGCCAGCAGTTCTGGCAGGGAGTCCCTCTACGAGCAGTACTTC
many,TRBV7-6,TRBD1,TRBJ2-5,CASSARTGEETQYF,TGTGCCAGCAGCGCAAGGACAGGGGAAGAGACCCAGTACTTC
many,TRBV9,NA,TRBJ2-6,CASSVDPRAGSGANVLTF,TGTGCCAGCAGCGTAGATCCCAGGGCAGGGTCTGGGGCCAACGTCCTGACTTTC
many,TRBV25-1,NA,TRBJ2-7,CASSTPQGSHEQYF,TGTGCCAGCAGTACACCACAGGGTTCCCACGAGCAGTACTTC
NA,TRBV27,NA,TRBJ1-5,CASSPREGHQPQHF,TGTGCCAGCAGTCCCCGTGAGGGGCATCAGCCCCAGCATTTT
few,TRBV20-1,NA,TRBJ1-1,CSAGRYQGIPGTEAFF,TGCAGTGCCGGCCGATATCAGGGGATCCCAGGCACTGAAGCTTTCTTT
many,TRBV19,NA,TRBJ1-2,CASSETLGLYGYTF,TGTGCCAGTAGTGAAACCCTTGGGCTCTATGGCTACACCTTC
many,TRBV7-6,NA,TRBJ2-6,CASSLQAGYAGANVLTF,TGTGCCAGCAGCTTACAGGCCGGGTACGCTGGGGCCAACGTCCTGACTTTC
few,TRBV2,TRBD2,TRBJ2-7,CASSEGSYGRAGEQYF,TGTGCCAGCAGTGAAGGGTCGTACGGGAGGGCCGGCGAGCAGTACTTC
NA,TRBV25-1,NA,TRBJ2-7,CAIRAEPYEQYF,TGTGCCATCCGCGCGGAGCCCTACGAGCAGTACTTC
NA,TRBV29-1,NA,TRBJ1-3,CSVGENTIYF,TGCAGCGTTGGCGAGAACACCATATATTTT
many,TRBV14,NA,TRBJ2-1,CASSPYGLAGEQFF,TGTGCCAGCAGCCCCTACGGACTTGCAGGAGAGCAGTTCTTC
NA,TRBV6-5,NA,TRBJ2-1,CASTSVSSYNEQFF,TGTGCCAGCACGTCTGTGAGCTCCTACAATGAGCAGTTCTTC
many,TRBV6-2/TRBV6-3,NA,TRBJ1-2,CASTRQGIGYGYTF,TGTGCCAGCACTAGGCAGGGTATCGGCTATGGCTACACCTTC
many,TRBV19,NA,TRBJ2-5,CASTGFQETQYF,TGTGCCAGCACCGGGTTCCAAGAGACCCAGTACTTC
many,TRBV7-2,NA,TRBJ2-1,CASSTRLGTDRQFF,TGTGCCAGCAGCACGCGACTGGGCACCGATCGGCAGTTCTTC
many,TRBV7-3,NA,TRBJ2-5,CASSFSGSGTQYF,TGTGCCAGCAGCTTTTCGGGGAGTGGGACCCAGTACTTC
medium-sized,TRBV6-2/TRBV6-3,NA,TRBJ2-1,CASSYSYLERTYNEQFF,TGTGCCAGCAGTTACTCTTACTTGGAGCGCACTTACAATGAGCAGTTCTTC
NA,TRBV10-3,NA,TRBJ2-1,CAISVGGASRLEQFF,TGTGCCATCAGTGTGGGGGGGGCCTCCCGCCTTGAGCAGTTCTTC
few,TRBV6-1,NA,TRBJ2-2,CASITGSGTGELFF,TGTGCCAGCATCACGGGCTCGGGAACCGGGGAGCTGTTTTTT
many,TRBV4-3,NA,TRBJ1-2,CASSQDLYYGYTF,TGCGCCAGCAGCCAAGATTTGTACTATGGCTACACCTTC
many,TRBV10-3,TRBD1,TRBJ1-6,CAIRAGTDHSPLHF,TGTGCCATCAGAGCTGGGACAGATCATTCACCCCTCCACTTT
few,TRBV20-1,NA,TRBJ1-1,CSARERGTGPEAFF,TGCAGTGCTAGAGAGAGGGGGACGGGGCCTGAAGCTTTCTTT